A selection of T cell receptor beta chains follows, all from one sample in a study of blood T cell repertoires in COVID-19. The table came from immunoSEQ multiplex PCR; TCRdb's copy has only in-frame clones and leaves some out. The sample shows approximately 100,000 clones, approximately 80% of them seen only once. The sample taken for sequencing was peripheral blood. The receptors stem from a man aged 70-80 years with acute or convalescent COVID-19. Each CDR3 is given with its conserved first and last residue. Each record gives: clone size, J gene, V gene, D gene, CDR3 DNA, CDR3 protein. The D gene is left open where the match is weak. Size values are once, few and many counts, or a class for expanded clones, and some rows have none.

NA	TRBJ1-1	TRBV18	TRBD1	TGTGCCAGCTCACTAACTCGTAACCGTGGAGGGGGCCTTTTGGACACTGAAGCTTTCTTT	CASSLTRNRGGGLLDTEAFF
NA	TRBJ2-1	TRBV14	NA	TGTGCCAGCAGCCCAATACCCCCACTAGGATCCAATGAGCAGTTCTTC	CASSPIPPLGSNEQFF
NA	TRBJ2-1	TRBV15	NA	TGTGCCACCAGCAGAGTAGAGGGGGGCGGGGGAGAGCAGTTCTTC	CATSRVEGGGGEQFF
few	TRBJ2-7	TRBV6-5	NA	TGTGCCAGCAGCCACCGGGACTCCTCCTACGAGCAGTACTTC	CASSHRDSSYEQYF
NA	TRBJ2-7	TRBV7-3	TRBD2	TGTGCCAGCAGCTTTAGCGGGGGGACCTACGAGCAGTACTTC	CASSFSGGTYEQYF
NA	TRBJ1-1	TRBV5-4	NA	TGTGCCAGCAGAACAACGAACACTGAAGCTTTCTTT	CASRTTNTEAFF
NA	TRBJ2-1	TRBV25-1	TRBD1	TGTGCCAGCAGTGACCGGGACAGGGGGATCAATGAGCAGTTCTTC	CASSDRDRGINEQFF
NA	TRBJ1-5	TRBV11-3	TRBD1	TGTGCCAGCAGCTACGACAGGGGAAGCAATCAGCCCCAGCATTTT	CASSYDRGSNQPQHF
NA	TRBJ2-3	TRBV7-2	TRBD2	TGTGCCAGCAGCGTTCGACTAGCAGGCACAGATACGCAGTATTTT	CASSVRLAGTDTQYF
once	TRBJ2-1	TRBV7-3	TRBD2	TGTGCCAGCAGCGTAATTAGCGGGAGGGATGAGCAGTTCTTC	CASSVISGRDEQFF
NA	TRBJ2-2	TRBV19	TRBD2	TGTGCCTCCCATCGGGGGGGGGCGGGCACCGGGGAGCTGTTTTTT	CASHRGGAGTGELFF
few	TRBJ1-4	TRBV2	NA	TGTGCCAGCAGGACACAGGGACAAAATGAAAAACTGTTTTTT	CASRTQGQNEKLFF
NA	TRBJ1-2	TRBV6-5	TRBD1	TGTGCCAGCAGCCCCACGACAGGGGACGGCTACACCTTC	CASSPTTGDGYTF
NA	TRBJ1-2	TRBV5-1	TRBD1	TGCGCCAGCAGCCAGGGACGGACAGGGAACTATGGCTACACCTTC	CASSQGRTGNYGYTF
NA	TRBJ2-3	TRBV5-4	TRBD2	TGTGCCAGCAGCGGCTCCAGCGGGGTTTCAACAGATACGCAGTATTTT	CASSGSSGVSTDTQYF
NA	TRBJ2-1	TRBV7-8	NA	TGTGCCAGCAGCTTAGCTTGGGACTGGTACAATGAGCAGTTCTTC	CASSLAWDWYNEQFF
NA	TRBJ2-1	TRBV7-3	NA	TGTGCCAGCAGCACCCAAGGGGGTCGGGATGAGCAGTTCTTC	CASSTQGGRDEQFF
few	TRBJ1-1	TRBV7-3	NA	TGTGCCAGCAGCTCCGGGTCGGCGGGGACTGAAGCTTTCTTT	CASSSGSAGTEAFF
NA	TRBJ2-1	TRBV5-1	NA	TGCGCCAGCAGCTCTTCTAGCTCCTACAATGAGCAGTTCTTC	CASSSSSSYNEQFF
NA	TRBJ1-5	TRBV30	NA	TGTGCCTGGAGCCGAGAGGGGGATCAGCCCCAGCATTTT	CAWSREGDQPQHF
few	TRBJ1-6	TRBV15	NA	TGTGCCACCAGCAGAGATAACGGGGGTTCAACGTCACCCCTCCACTTT	CATSRDNGGSTSPLHF
NA	TRBJ1-1	TRBV9	TRBD1	TGTGCCAGCCGAAAACAGGGGACCGGCTCTGAAGCTTTCTTT	CASRKQGTGSEAFF
NA	TRBJ2-6	TRBV4-1	NA	TGCGCCAGCAGCCAAGCTGTTCTTGGGGCCAACGTCCTGACTTTC	CASSQAVLGANVLTF
NA	TRBJ1-5	TRBV10-3	NA	TGTGCCATCAGCGGTCCTAATCAGCCCCAGCATTTT	CAISGPNQPQHF
NA	TRBJ1-5	TRBV6-2/TRBV6-3	TRBD1	TGTGCCAGCAGCTCACGCCGGGACAGCCTTTTTAATCAGCCCCAGCATTTT	CASSSRRDSLFNQPQHF
NA	TRBJ1-1	TRBV27	TRBD1	TGTGCCAGCAGTTCGGGAACAGGGGCTAAGACTGAAGCTTTCTTT	CASSSGTGAKTEAFF
NA	TRBJ2-7	TRBV19	NA	TGTGCCAGTAGTATTCGACAGGCTCACGAGCAGTACTTC	CASSIRQAHEQYF